This TCR beta chain appears in the sequencing data of a study of beta chain features in type 1 diabetes. Expressed TCRB transcripts were sequenced, since all the RNA that had been isolated was reverse transcribed. Assay used: immunoSEQ multiplex PCR; TCRdb lists only in-frame clones, some missing. The sample holds some 200,000 clones, approximately 11% seen once. Germline assignment: CDR1 SGHVS and CDR2 FQNEAQ. The CDR3 has 15 residues. V was clipped by 0 bases and J by 12 bases, with 21 bases between them. The V call is TRBV7-8, the J call TRBJ2-7; D not certain. The clonotype originates from a man between 18 and 35 years old in good health. Sequencing was carried out using central memory CD4+ T cells from blood. CDR3 sequence reads: CASSLARSPTSEWYF. The CDR3 DNA is TGTGCCAGCAGCTTAGCGAGGTCTCCGACGAGCGAGTGGTACTTC.